A single T cell receptor (beta chain) is shown here with its context. The antigen is undetermined. Despite likely unrecorded immune exposures, the donors were nominally healthy at the time of sampling. The V gene's germline CDR1 is SNHLY and CDR2 FYNNEI. V shed 6 bases and J 4 bases; nucleotides not matched to a gene: 11. The CDR3 runs 15 residues. With 60 Vbeta and 13 Jbeta primers, the PCR was carried out. Measured with immunoSEQ multiplex PCR; TCRdb has only the in-frame clones, and not every one. The sample table includes some 70,000 clones. The data were taken from a study of cytomegalovirus exposure and HLA in healthy donors. Study outcomes and limitations: Other equally common chains were less clonally expanded than HLA-associated TCR beta chains, a later analysis showed.

Material for sequencing was PBMCs. This chain links TRBV2 with TRBJ1-2; TRBD1 matches 7 bases. The receptor was derived from a man aged 35 to 55 in good health and CMV-seronegative. CDR3 amino acids: CASSETGTAVYGYTF. The CDR3 bases are TGTGCCAGCAGCGAAACCGGGACAGCAGTCTATGGCTACACCTTC. The variable domain in full, with the rest retrieved from reference TRBV2 and TRBJ1-2, is EPEVTQTPSHQVTQMGQEVILRCVPISNHLYFYWYRQILGQKVEFLVSFYNNEISEKSEIFDDQFSVERPDGSNFTLKIRSTKLEDSAMYFCASSETGTAVYGYTFGSGTRLTVV.